The 19 T cell receptor beta chains given below trace back to one sample, sequenced in a study of blood T cells in healthy people across ages. Next came a second PCR, run for about 7 to 12 cycles, which used a sample-barcoded 5' primer along with a J-beta primer mix. Via MiXCR, TCRdb re-called the 5' RACE reads, giving one row per CDR3 protein. The sample holds 550,000 to 600,000 distinct CDR3 sequences, under 55% seen once. The source material was blood. These receptors originate from an elderly man in good health.

In its sample, this clonotype was seen once. The chain has TRBV7-2 and TRBJ2-3, with D possibly called TRBD1 or TRBD2 (5 bases each). The CDR3 covers 15 residues. CDR1 and CDR2 from the germline V gene are SGHTA and FQGNSA. Trimming removed 1 base from V and 6 bases from J, with 14 bases in between. CDR3 coding DNA: TGTGCCAGCAGCTTAGAGGGACGGGGCATTGATACGCAGTATTTT. Translating it yields CASSLEGRGIDTQYF. Full variable domain (missing parts from reference TRBV7-2 and TRBJ2-3): GAGVSQSPSNKVTEKGKDVELRCDPISGHTALYWYRQSLGQGLEFLIYFQGNSAPDKSGLPSDRFSAERTGGSVSTLTIQRTQQEDSAVYLCASSLEGRGIDTQYFGPGTRLTVL.

Only a few counts were recorded for this clonotype. This chain joins TRBV2 and TRBJ1-5; 7 positions match TRBD1. With V trimmed by 3 bases and J by 6 bases, 5 bases remained unmatched. The CDR3 spans 14 residues. The germline CDR1 and CDR2 sequences are SNHLY and FYNNEI. CDR3 protein: CASSDIRGRQPQHF. The CDR3 DNA reads as TGTGCCAGCAGTGATATTAGGGGGCGTCAGCCCCAGCATTTT. The full variable domain, with the rest looked up from reference TRBV2 and TRBJ1-5, is EPEVTQTPSHQVTQMGQEVILRCVPISNHLYFYWYRQILGQKVEFLVSFYNNEISEKSEIFDDQFSVERPDGSNFTLKIRSTKLEDSAMYFCASSDIRGRQPQHFGDGTRLSIL.

The chain employs TRBV10-3 and TRBJ2-2; possible D gene TRBD2, 6 bases. Looked up from germline, CDR1 is ENHRY and CDR2 is SYGVKD. V dropped 6 bases and J dropped 8 bases, with 16 bases sitting between them. This CDR3 is built from 14 residues. The CDR3 sequence: CAISWDSTGGELFF. In nucleotides, the CDR3 is TGTGCCATCAGCTGGGACTCGACGGGGGGGGAGCTGTTTTTT.

This chain uses TRBV20-1 with TRBJ2-3; a possible D gene is TRBD1 (5 bases). V lost 6 bases to trimming and J lost 2 bases, with 18 bases between them. The CDR3 length is 15 residues. Per germline, CDR1 DFQATT and CDR2 SNEGSKA (reference sequence). The CDR3, as DNA: TGCAGTGCGATACCCCAGGGCACCAACACAGATACGCAGTATTTT. Translation gives CSAIPQGTNTDTQYF.

This clonotype was found a few times. The gene calls are TRBV7-2 and TRBJ1-4; D is unclear. Germline assignment: CDR1 SGHTA and CDR2 FQGNSA. This CDR3 spans 17 amino acids. With 1 base removed from V and 0 bases from J, the gap between germline ends came to 12 bases. The CDR3 here is CASSLDLAQTTNEKLFF. The CDR3 region has the DNA TGTGCCAGCAGCTTAGACCTCGCCCAGACAACTAATGAAAAACTGTTTTTT.

This clonotype was seen ten or more times. The chain is built from TRBV11-1 and TRBJ2-1, with D unclear. Germline loops: CDR1 SGHAT, CDR2 FQDESV (reference sequence). CDR3 size: 11 residues. V lost 4 bases and J lost 8, with 6 bases in between. CDR3 nucleotides: TGTGCCAGCAGCTCCTTAGATGAGCAGTTCTTC. This sequence encodes CASSSLDEQFF.

J is TRBJ1-3 and V is TRBV7-2; no definite D call. V shed 4 bases and J shed 4 bases, with 8 bases lying between them. The CDR3 is made up of 13 amino acids. The germline gives CDR1 SGHTA, CDR2 FQGNSA. The CDR3 DNA reads as TGTGCCAGCAGCTCGTCCCAGGGAAACACCATATATTTT. Translating gives CASSSSQGNTIYF. The whole variable domain, filled in from reference TRBV7-2 and TRBJ1-3, reads GAGVSQSPSNKVTEKGKDVELRCDPISGHTALYWYRQSLGQGLEFLIYFQGNSAPDKSGLPSDRFSAERTGGSVSTLTIQRTQQEDSAVYLCASSSSQGNTIYFGEGSWLTVV.

V and J are TRBV11-1 and TRBJ2-2; tentative D call: TRBD2 (5 bases). Germline loops: CDR1 SGHAT, CDR2 FQDESV (reference sequence). The V gene lost 4 bases and the J gene lost 4 bases, with 13 bases spanning the gap. CDR3 length: 15 residues. CDR3 loop: CASSSGVTVTGELFF. DNA for the CDR3: TGTGCCAGCAGCTCCGGGGTGACGGTCACCGGGGAGCTGTTTTTT. Together with reference TRBV11-1 and TRBJ2-2, the CDR3 gives the full variable domain: EAEVAQSPRYKITEKSQAVAFWCDPISGHATLYWYRQILGQGPELLVQFQDESVVDDSQLPKDRFSAERLKGVDSTLKIQPAELGDSAMYLCASSSGVTVTGELFFGEGSRLTVL.

V gene TRBV28 combines with J gene TRBJ2-5; D unclear. Germline V gene lookup returns CDR1 MDHEN and CDR2 SYDVKM. The V end lost 2 bases, the J end lost 9 bases, and 13 bases lay between the germline ends. This CDR3 comprises 13 residues. CDR3 DNA: TGTGCCAGCAGTTTACTGCGGTCTCGGGCCCAGTACTTC. It is translated as CASSLLRSRAQYF.

Comment on this clonotype: This may be a read error: a much more frequent sequence differs by one nucleotide. The rearrangement uses TRBV7-2 and TRBJ2-4; D call uncertain. The J call is uncertain, as TRBJ2-7 better fits the DNA end. This CDR3 contains 13 residues. Germline loops: CDR1 SGHTA, CDR2 FQGNSA. This chain's CDR3 is CASGLASFYEQYF. DNA of the CDR3: TGTGCCAGCGGCTTAGCCTCGTTCTACGAGCAGTACTTC.

The chain uses TRBV18 and TRBJ1-2; D is unclear. Trimming stripped 0 bases from V and 8 bases from J, with 7 bases between. This CDR3 is built from 12 residues. Germline V lookup: CDR1 KGHSH, CDR2 LQKENI. CDR3 in DNA: TGTGCCAGCTCACCACCAGGGCTAGGCTACACCTTC. Translation gives CASSPPGLGYTF.

This rearrangement joins TRBV6-6 to TRBJ2-1, with D uncertain. Germline V lookup: CDR1 MNHNY, CDR2 SVGAGI (reference sequence). The CDR3 loop spans 13 amino acids. V lost 5 bases to trimming and J lost 11 bases, with 16 bases between them. The CDR3 nucleotides are TGTGCCAGCAGTCACCTCCGACCTGATAAGCAGTTCTTC. Translated: CASSHLRPDKQFF.

In this sample, this clonotype turned up a few times. V is TRBV12-5 and J is TRBJ1-5; D unresolved. V was trimmed by 1 base and J by 3 bases, leaving 4 bases between them. The CDR3 spans 13 residues. The germline V gene encodes CDR1 LGHNT and CDR2 FRNRAP. This CDR3 is CASGLGDNQPQHF. CDR3 DNA: TGTGCTAGTGGTTTGGGAGACAATCAGCCCCAGCATTTT.

Only a few counts were recorded for this clonotype. The chain has TRBV29-1 and TRBJ2-5; D remains ambiguous. The end of the DNA fits TRBJ2-7 better, so the J call may be wrong. Germline V CDR1 and CDR2: SQVTM, ANQGSEA. This CDR3 has 9 residues. CDR3 bases: TGCAGCGGTTTATTCGAGCAGTACTTC. It translates to CSGLFEQYF.

This clonotype was observed once. The CDR3 coding sequence is TGTGCCAGCAGCTTCGTAAGGGAACCTCAGCCCCAGCATTTT. Protein sequence: CASSFVREPQPQHF. The chain has TRBV7-2 and TRBJ1-5; D not resolved. The CDR3 consists of 14 residues. Germline V gives CDR1 SGHTA, CDR2 FQGNSA. V lost 3 bases and J 6 bases, leaving 12 bases between the germline ends.

The chain links TRBV7-2 to TRBJ2-5; possibly TRBD2 for D (5 bases). Germline V gives CDR1 SGHTA, CDR2 FQGNSA. This CDR3 region has 13 residues. The ends were cut back, 7 bases at V and 1 base at J, with 10 bases in the middle. The CDR3 nucleotides are TGTGCCAGCACCGGGGAACTCCAAGAGACCCAGTACTTC. Its protein is CASTGELQETQYF.

This chain joins TRBV7-8 and TRBJ2-3, with 9 positions matching TRBD2. Germline V gives CDR1 SGHVS, CDR2 FQNEAQ. V shed 4 bases and J 6 bases; nucleotides not matched to a gene: 11. This CDR3 comprises 16 residues. CDR3 in DNA: TGTGCCAGCAGCTCCAGGCGCGGGGGGGACACGGATACGCAGTATTTT. Translation: CASSSRRGGDTDTQYF.

This chain's CDR3 is CASSLTSSGGSYEQYF. The CDR3 DNA reads as TGCGCCAGCAGCTTAACCTCTAGCGGGGGATCCTACGAGCAGTACTTC. The chain employs TRBV5-1 and TRBJ2-4; the match to TRBD2 covers 10 bases. Matching the DNA end better, TRBJ2-7 makes the J call doubtful. CDR3 length equals 16 residues. Germline V CDR1 and CDR2: SGHRS, YFSETQ.

The chain combines TRBV11-1 with TRBJ2-1; no firm D call. The CDR3 sequence is 13 residues long. V was shortened by 4 bases and J by 10 bases, with 14 bases between the two germline ends. Germline loops: CDR1 SGHAT, CDR2 FQDESV (reference sequence). The CDR3 protein is CASSSEENGEQFF. The CDR3 DNA sequence: TGTGCCAGCAGCTCTGAGGAGAACGGGGAGCAGTTCTTC.